The clone carrying this T cell receptor beta chain was found many times. Its antigen is still unknown. V was clipped by 4 bases and J by 3 bases; unmatched bases: 13. Germline V gives CDR1 KGHDR, CDR2 SFDVKD. The CDR3 is 18 residues long. This entry belongs to a study of T-cell reconstitution after alpha-beta-depleted transplantation in children. Study results and caveats: The main origin of T-cell counts and diversity one year after transplant was newly produced T cells.

A TCRbeta library incorporating unique molecular identifiers was prepared. TCRdb passed the PCR reads through MiXCR, listing each CDR3 protein once. Seen here are 800,000 to 1,000,000 distinct CDR3 sequences, about 30% observed once, and the top ten hold more than 25%. Sequenced material: PBMCs, mostly from graft donor cells, taken 360 days after TCRalphabeta/CD19-depleted stem cell transplant. The sequence was obtained from a boy less than two years old who had a stem cell transplant for SCID, so the T cells may come from the graft donor. The rearrangement links TRBV24-1 to TRBJ2-2; 7 bases are a match to TRBD2. In DNA form, the CDR3 reads TGTGCCACCAGTGACCCGCTTCACCCTAGCGGAGACACCGGGGAGCTGTTTTTT. It is translated as CATSDPLHPSGDTGELFF.